This TCR beta chain comes out of a study of blood T cell repertoires in COVID-19. Study overall: The samples span acute and convalescent COVID-19 from the United States, Italy and Spain.

Some clones are missing from TCRdb's copy, which holds only in-frame ones; the method was immunoSEQ multiplex PCR. The table has about 250,000 clones, about 88% seen once. Sample: PBMCs or T cells enriched from blood (not recorded which). This receptor was taken from a woman aged 50 to 60 who had recovered from COVID-19.

The CDR3: CASTRDEYSPLHF. DNA of the CDR3: TGTGCCAGCACCCGAGATGAGTATTCACCCCTCCACTTT. The chain is built from TRBV25-1 and TRBJ1-6; D gene unclear. The V end was cut by 7 bases, the J end by 8 bases, with 12 bases between. CDR1 is MGHDK, CDR2 SYGVNS, per germline. This CDR3 is 13 amino acids long.